The 25 T cell receptor beta chains presented below share a single source sample, sequenced in a study of graft-versus-host responses after intestinal transplantation. Produced via immunoSEQ multiplex PCR; TCRdb's table is partial and in-frame only. Altogether fewer than 85,000 clones are present, over 75% being singletons, with the ten largest covering about 0.4%. Which antigens these TCRs recognize remains unknown. The starting material was unstimulated CD4+ T cells sorted from spleen or lymph node cells, obtained before transplant. These receptors were taken from a human donor who was the organ donor for an intestinal transplant.

CDR3 nucleotides: TGCGCCAGCAGCTTCTCAGGGGCGGCAGATACGCAGTATTTT. It codes for CASSFSGAADTQYF. V gene TRBV5-1 combines with J gene TRBJ2-3; tentatively, D is TRBD1 (6 bases). The V gene lost 2 bases and the J gene lost 4 bases, with 11 bases spanning the gap. Germline loops: CDR1 SGHRS, CDR2 YFSETQ. The CDR3 contains 14 residues.

V and J are TRBV11-2 and TRBJ2-6; 9 bases are shared with TRBD1. Germline CDR1 reads SGHAT; CDR2 reads FQNNGV. The CDR3 extends over 16 amino acids. Trimming took 5 bases from V and 4 from J; bases not matched to a gene: 6. CDR3 coding DNA: TGTGCCAGCAGCCCTCACAGGGGGCCCGGGGCCAACGTCCTGACTTTC. It translates to CASSPHRGPGANVLTF.

This clone came up a few times. The chain joins TRBV5-1 to TRBJ1-1; D is possibly TRBD1 (6 bases). The V and J ends lost 0 bases and 1 base respectively, with 7 bases between them. There are 14 residues in the CDR3. Per germline, CDR1 SGHRS and CDR2 YFSETQ. The CDR3 spells CASSLGGQNTEAFF. CDR3 DNA sequence: TGCGCCAGCAGCTTGGGGGGACAGAACACTGAAGCTTTCTTT. Supplemented by reference TRBV5-1 and TRBJ1-1, the full variable domain reads KAGVTQTPRYLIKTRGQQVTLSCSPISGHRSVSWYQQTPGQGLQFLFEYFSETQRNKGNFPGRFSGRQFSNSRSEMNVSTLELGDSALYLCASSLGGQNTEAFFGQGTRLTVV.

The rearrangement uses TRBV5-1 and TRBJ2-5; maybe TRBD2 (7 bases). Germline assignment: CDR1 SGHRS and CDR2 YFSETQ. The CDR3 loop spans 16 amino acids. Trimming cost V 1 base and J 2 bases, with 15 bases left between them. In nucleotides, the CDR3 is TGCGCCAGCAGCTTGATAGGGGGAGGGGGACAAGAGACCCAGTACTTC. Translating gives CASSLIGGGGQETQYF.

The V gene is TRBV6-1, the J gene TRBJ2-3; 11 nucleotides match TRBD1. V was clipped by 7 bases and J by 3 bases; unmatched bases: 6. The germline gives CDR1 MNHNS, CDR2 SASEGT. The CDR3 runs to 15 residues. In DNA, the CDR3 is TGTGCCAGCATCCCGGACAGGGGGCAGACAGATACGCAGTATTTT. It translates to CASIPDRGQTDTQYF.

This chain connects TRBV28 to TRBJ2-1; D is possibly TRBD2 (7 bases). The germline V gene encodes CDR1 MDHEN and CDR2 SYDVKM. V dropped 2 bases and J dropped 9 bases, with 17 bases sitting between them. This CDR3 region has 15 residues. The CDR3 here is CASSLPLGGRSEQFF. The CDR3 DNA reads TGTGCCAGCAGTTTACCCTTGGGGGGGCGAAGTGAGCAGTTCTTC. Full variable domain (missing parts from reference TRBV28 and TRBJ2-1): DVKVTQSSRYLVKRTGEKVFLECVQDMDHENMFWYRQDPGLGLRLIYFSYDVKMKEKGDIPEGYSVSREKKERFSLILESASTNQTSMYLCASSLPLGGRSEQFFGPGTRLTVL.

V usage is TRBV30 and J usage is TRBJ1-6; TRBD1 matches at 7 bases. The V and J ends lost 3 bases and 0 bases, in that order; junction bases with no gene match: 11. CDR3 length: 18 amino acids. CDR1 and CDR2 (germline): GTSNPN, SVGIG (reference sequence). The CDR3 here is CAWSGTVHLSSYNSPLHF. The CDR3 coding sequence is TGTGCCTGGAGCGGGACAGTACATTTAAGCTCCTATAATTCACCCCTCCACTTT. The complete variable domain, with remaining parts taken from reference TRBV30 and TRBJ1-6, reads SQTIHQWPATLVQPVGSPLSLECTVEGTSNPNLYWYRQAAGRGLQLLFYSVGIGQISSEVPQNLSASRPQDRQFILSSKKLLLSDSGFYLCAWSGTVHLSSYNSPLHFGNGTRLTVT.

This sequence joins TRBV18 and TRBJ1-6, with a possible D match to TRBD1 (6 bases). The CDR3 is 15 amino acids. V lost 3 bases, J lost 5 bases, and 11 bases lay in between. Germline CDR1 KGHSH, CDR2 LQKENI. CDR3 residues: CASSPLPGDNSPLHF. The CDR3, as DNA: TGTGCCAGCTCACCCCTGCCAGGGGATAATTCACCCCTCCACTTT.

V gene TRBV19 combines with J gene TRBJ2-1; TRBD1 matches 8 bases. This CDR3 is 14 amino acids long. With 11 bases clipped from V and 3 bases from J, the junction kept 9 bases outside the gene matches. In germline, CDR1 is LNHDA, CDR2 SQIVND (reference sequence). CDR3 protein: CASIGQGLYNEQFF. The CDR3 DNA reads as TGTGCCTCCATAGGACAGGGACTCTACAATGAGCAGTTCTTC. The whole variable domain, remainder taken from reference TRBV19 and TRBJ2-1, is DGGITQSPKYLFRKEGQNVTLSCEQNLNHDAMYWYRQDPGQGLRLIYYSQIVNDFQKGDIAEGYSVSREKKESFPLTVTSAQKNPTAFYLCASIGQGLYNEQFFGPGTRLTVL.

V and J are TRBV19 and TRBJ1-2, with unresolved D. Between the trimmed V and J ends, which lost 11 bases and 6 bases, there was a span of 25 bases. Looked up from germline, CDR1 is LNHDA and CDR2 is SQIVND (reference sequence). This CDR3 has 15 amino acids. The CDR3, as DNA: TGTGCCTGCAACCCCGGTACGGTAGGAGAAGATGGCTACACCTTC. Protein sequence: CACNPGTVGEDGYTF. The full variable domain, in which reference TRBV19 and TRBJ1-2 provide the parts outside the CDR3, is DGGITQSPKYLFRKEGQNVTLSCEQNLNHDAMYWYRQDPGQGLRLIYYSQIVNDFQKGDIAEGYSVSREKKESFPLTVTSAQKNPTAFYLCACNPGTVGEDGYTFGSGTRLTVV.

As DNA, the CDR3 is TGTGCCAGCATCTCGGACAGGGGGCGCAATCAGCCCCAGCATTTT. Translation: CASISDRGRNQPQHF. This sequence joins TRBV6-1 and TRBJ1-5; 11 positions agree with TRBD1. V trimming: 7 bases; J trimming: 2 bases; junction bases outside the gene matches: 4. The CDR3 covers 15 residues. CDR1 and CDR2 (germline): MNHNS, SASEGT.

The V gene is TRBV6-5, the J gene TRBJ1-2, with TRBD1 identical over 7 bases. The CDR3 is 13 residues long. Germline V gene data show CDR1 as MNHEY and CDR2 as SVGAGI. The V gene end was trimmed by 6 bases and the J gene end by 4 bases; junction bases not matched to a gene: 5. The CDR3 DNA follows: TGTGCCAGCAGGTTCCGGGACAGCTATGGCTACACCTTC. It codes for CASRFRDSYGYTF.

This rearrangement joins TRBV19 to TRBJ1-4; D is uncertain. This CDR3 has 13 residues. V lost 7 bases to trimming and J lost 7 bases, with 13 bases between them. Germline assignment: CDR1 LNHDA and CDR2 SQIVND (reference sequence). The CDR3 coding sequence is TGTGCCAGTACCCGGGATGGTGGTGAAAAACTGTTTTTT. This sequence encodes CASTRDGGEKLFF.

The chain uses TRBV7-2 and TRBJ1-2; no clear D. The CDR3 loop spans 15 amino acids. Germline CDR1 and CDR2: SGHTA and FQGNSA. Trimming cost V 5 bases and J 5 bases, with 18 bases left between them. CDR3: CASSHGKPGAYGYTF. CDR3 bases: TGTGCCAGCAGCCATGGTAAACCAGGCGCTTATGGCTACACCTTC. The full variable domain, in which reference TRBV7-2 and TRBJ1-2 provide the parts outside the CDR3, is GAGVSQSPSNKVTEKGKDVELRCDPISGHTALYWYRQSLGQGLEFLIYFQGNSAPDKSGLPSDRFSAERTGGSVSTLTIQRTQQEDSAVYLCASSHGKPGAYGYTFGSGTRLTVV.

The chain employs TRBV5-1 and TRBJ1-4, with TRBD1 matching 7 bases. Germline CDR1 and CDR2: SGHRS and YFSETQ. The CDR3 has 14 residues. V lost 3 bases, J lost 5 bases, and 4 bases stayed unmatched. The CDR3 DNA sequence: TGCGCCAGCAGCTGGGACAGAAACAATGAAAAACTGTTTTTT. Translating gives CASSWDRNNEKLFF.

The count of this clone is one. The gene calls are TRBV5-6 and TRBJ2-7, with D unclear. Germline V lookup: CDR1 SGHDT, CDR2 YYEEEE. Trimming removed 1 base from V and 0 bases from J, with 11 bases in between. This CDR3 has 15 residues. CDR3: CASSLFRFSSYEQYV. The CDR3 nucleotides read TGTGCCAGCAGCTTGTTTAGGTTTAGCTCCTACGAGCAGTACGTC.

V gene TRBV21-1 combines with J gene TRBJ1-6; the table's D call, TRBD1, was not checked against the DNA. TRBV21-1 is listed as a pseudogene. CDR3 size: 17 residues. Written as DNA, the CDR3 is TGTGCCAGCAGCAAAGCGCCGGGTTTCAGGGGGAATTCACCCCTCCACTTT. Protein: CASSKAPGFRGNSPLHF.

The chain links TRBV9 to TRBJ2-3; the D is unclear. Trimming took off 0 bases at V and 5 bases at J, with 13 bases between the two ends. There are 15 residues in the CDR3. Germline V gene sequence: CDR1 SGDLS, CDR2 YYNGEE. The CDR3 loop is CASSVAGGKRDTQYF. In DNA, the CDR3 is TGTGCCAGCAGCGTAGCAGGTGGAAAGAGAGATACGCAGTATTTT.

The DNA of the CDR3 is TGTGCCATCAGTGAGACGCCTTCCGGAGACAAAAACATTCAGTACTTC. Encoded protein: CAISETPSGDKNIQYF. The chain carries TRBV10-3 and TRBJ2-4, with no clear D. Germline V gives CDR1 ENHRY, CDR2 SYGVKD. This CDR3 has 16 residues. V was pared by 2 bases and J by 3 bases, with 14 bases between.

The chain has TRBV4-1 and TRBJ2-1; 7 nucleotides align to TRBD1. CDR3 length: 15 residues. Germline V gives CDR1 MGHRA, CDR2 YSYEKL. Trimming took 1 base from V and 11 from J; bases not matched to a gene: 11. The CDR3 DNA reads as TGCGCCAGCAGCCAAGTTTCGGGACAGCAGTTTAAGCAGTTCTTC. It translates to CASSQVSGQQFKQFF.

This clone occurred a few times. V and J are TRBV5-8 and TRBJ1-4; 9 bases are a match to TRBD1. In germline, CDR1 is SGHTS, CDR2 YDEGEE. Trimming removed 4 bases from V and 5 bases from J; junction bases left unmatched: 6. This CDR3 comprises 15 residues. The CDR3 reads CASSTDRGRNEKLFF. CDR3 DNA: TGTGCCAGCAGCACTGACAGGGGGAGAAATGAAAAACTGTTTTTT.

This clone was observed a handful of times. The chain combines TRBV6-6 with TRBJ1-4; perhaps TRBD1 as D (6 bases). The CDR3 runs to 15 residues. Trimming left V 0 bases short and J 2 bases short, with 7 bases between. CDR1 is MNHNY, CDR2 SVGAGI, per germline (reference sequence). CDR3 DNA sequence: TGTGCCAGCAGTTACTCCAGGGGCACTAATGAAAAACTGTTTTTT. Translating gives CASSYSRGTNEKLFF.

This chain uses TRBV5-6 with TRBJ1-2; D gene ambiguous. This CDR3 spans 15 amino acids. The ends were cut back, 1 base at V and 5 bases at J, with 15 bases in the middle. Germline CDR1 is SGHDT and CDR2 is YYEEEE. The CDR3 loop is CASSLSPNSWYGYTF. The CDR3 region has the DNA TGTGCCAGCAGCTTGTCGCCTAACAGTTGGTATGGCTACACCTTC.

This clone was recorded only once. The J gene is TRBJ2-1, the V gene TRBV7-2, with 7 bases fitting TRBD2. Germline CDR1 reads SGHTA; CDR2 reads FQGNSA. V shed 2 bases and J 3 bases; nucleotides not matched to a gene: 4. The CDR3 is 15 residues long. In DNA form, the CDR3 reads TGTGCCAGCAGCTTACAACGGGGGGTCTACAATGAGCAGTTCTTC. It specifies CASSLQRGVYNEQFF.

J is TRBJ2-3 and V is TRBV5-6; D gene ambiguous. CDR3 length equals 13 residues. Trimming took 4 bases from V and 1 from J, leaving 7 bases between them. The germline gives CDR1 SGHDT, CDR2 YYEEEE. The CDR3 here is CASSLYRTDTQYF. In DNA form, the CDR3 reads TGTGCCAGCAGCCTCTACCGCACAGATACGCAGTATTTT.